This entry lists 26 T cell receptor beta chains sequenced from one sample in a study of read filtering for tumor transcriptome and immune sequencing. From 350 to 500 ng of RNA, a library with molecular barcoded alpha/delta and beta/gamma adaptors was made. TCRdb recomputed calls from the reads with MiXCR, one row per CDR3 protein. The sample includes under 40,000 distinct CDR3 sequences, around 15% of them seen just once. The source material was a population of CD138-negative cells sorted from bone marrow. The origin of the receptors is a donor aged 40 or older with multiple myeloma.

About this clonotype itself: This may come from a read error, since a much larger clone is one base off. The CDR3 DNA follows: TGTGGCAGCAGTTTTAACGATCAGCCCCAGCATTTT. This gives the protein CGSSFNDQPQHF. V gene TRBV12-3 or TRBV12-4 combines with J gene TRBJ1-5; D ambiguous. The CDR3 extends over 12 amino acids.

This clonotype has ten or more counts. The gene calls are TRBV6-5 and TRBJ1-5; 7 bases are shared with TRBD1. V was clipped by 7 bases and J by 5 bases; unmatched bases: 5. Germline loops: CDR1 MNHEY, CDR2 SVGAGI. The CDR3 length is 13 residues. CDR3 amino acids: CASKGQAHQPQHF. The CDR3 region has the DNA TGTGCCAGCAAAGGACAGGCCCATCAGCCCCAGCATTTT.

Ten or more counts support this clonotype. The chain recombines TRBV28 with TRBJ2-5, with D possibly being TRBD1 (6 bases). This CDR3 has 14 amino acids. CDR1 is MDHEN, CDR2 SYDVKM, per germline. The V end lost 2 bases, the J end lost 4 bases, and 11 bases lay between the germline ends. The CDR3 DNA sequence: TGTGCCAGCAGTTTAGTACACAGGGCAGAGACCCAGTACTTC. It translates to CASSLVHRAETQYF.

Worth noting for this clonotype: Possible read error: a much larger clone is one base away. The chain is built from TRBV7-9 and TRBJ2-7; perhaps TRBD2 as D (5 bases). Trimming stripped 5 bases from V and 3 bases from J, with 8 bases between. Germline V gene sequence: CDR1 SEHNR, CDR2 FQNEAQ (reference sequence). The CDR3 extends over 12 amino acids. The CDR3 DNA sequence: TGTGCCAGCAGCGCACGGGACTACGAGCAGTACTTC. It codes for CASSARDYEQYF.

This clonotype was seen repeatedly, ten times or more. The genes are TRBV2 and TRBJ1-4; D is unclear. Between the trimmed V and J ends, which lost 6 bases and 11 bases, there was a span of 10 bases. The length of the CDR3 is 11 residues. Germline lookup yields CDR1 SNHLY and CDR2 FYNNEI. The CDR3 nucleotides read TGTGCCAGCAGCCCTTCGGGCAAACTGTTTTTT. It yields the protein CASSPSGKLFF.

This clonotype has ten or more counts. The chain has TRBV18 and TRBJ2-3; the match to TRBD2 covers 11 bases. Germline-derived CDR1 and CDR2 are KGHSH and LQKENI. V lost 8 bases to trimming and J lost 2 bases; unmatched junction nucleotides: 15. The CDR3 totals 18 residues. The CDR3 spells CASLAGGINHYATDTQYF. The CDR3 nucleotides read TGTGCCAGCCTAGCGGGGGGAATCAACCACTATGCCACAGATACGCAGTATTTT.

This clonotype was counted only a few times. Since a much larger clone is just one base distant, this may be a read error. The genes are TRBV28 and TRBJ2-5; 9 bases agree with TRBD1. Unmatched junction bases numbered 20, after V lost 3 bases and J lost 9 bases. This CDR3 has 18 amino acids. Germline-derived CDR1 and CDR2 are MDHEN and SYDVKM. CDR3 sequence reads: CASSLIAATGGAREAQYF. The CDR3 DNA is TGTGCCAGCAGTTTGATTGCGGCAACAGGGGGCGCTAGGGAGGCCCAGTACTTC.

The chain is built from TRBV5-1 and TRBJ2-3; D may be TRBD2 (6 bases). Trimming pared 0 bases from V and 0 bases from J, leaving 8 bases between. Germline assignment: CDR1 SGHRS and CDR2 YFSETQ. This CDR3 has 15 amino acids. The CDR3 bases are TGCGCCAGCAGCTTGGCCGGGGGTAGCACAGATACGCAGTATTTT. Translation gives CASSLAGGSTDTQYF.

About this clonotype: One end of the junction is discordant with germline, which a read error may explain. J is TRBJ2-7 and V is TRBV29-1, with TRBD2 as a possible D gene (5 bases). CDR3 length: 14 residues. Looked up from germline, CDR1 is SQVTM and CDR2 is ANQGSEA. The CDR3: CSAGVSQSSYDQYF. Written as DNA, the CDR3 is TGCAGCGCCGGGGTTTCTCAAAGCTCCTACGATCAGTACTTC.

This clonotype was counted at least ten times. The chain couples TRBV1 to TRBJ2-3. TRBV1 is assigned pseudogene status. The CDR3 runs 14 residues. CDR3 bases: TGCACCAGCAGCCAAGATAGACCGCGGGATACGCAGTATTTT. Its protein is CTSSQDRPRDTQYF.

The chain joins TRBV25-1 to TRBJ2-5, with TRBD1 matching 7 bases. Germline-derived CDR1 and CDR2 are MGHDK and SYGVNS. The J segment lost 4 bases and the V segment lost 4 bases, leaving 18 bases of the junction unmatched. The CDR3 spans 18 residues. The CDR3 is CASSARTYRGLWAETQYF. CDR3 sequence (DNA): TGTGCCAGCAGTGCACGGACCTACAGGGGTCTGTGGGCAGAGACCCAGTACTTC.

The chain links TRBV11-2 to TRBJ2-3; unclear D gene. Per the germline V gene, CDR1 is SGHAT and CDR2 is FQNNGV. The CDR3 is 12 residues long. The V end lost 4 bases, the J end lost 6 bases, and 8 bases lay between the germline ends. The CDR3 bases are TGTGCCAGCAGCTACTATACGGATACGCAGTATTTT. Its translation is CASSYYTDTQYF.

In its sample, this clonotype was seen many times. The rearrangement joins TRBV20-1 to TRBJ2-7, with unresolved D. V was trimmed by 6 bases and J by 1 base, leaving 13 bases between them. The CDR3 loop spans 13 amino acids. Germline values: CDR1 DFQATT, CDR2 SNEGSKA (reference sequence). CDR3 loop: CSARIRESYEQYF. The CDR3 DNA reads as TGCAGTGCCCGAATAAGGGAATCCTACGAGCAGTACTTC.

This clonotype was observed many times. The V call is TRBV5-1, the J call TRBJ2-3; 7 bases line up with TRBD2. The CDR3 has 13 amino acids. Germline lookup yields CDR1 SGHRS and CDR2 YFSETQ. Unmatched junction bases numbered 5, after V lost 3 bases and J lost 7 bases. The CDR3 region has the DNA TGCGCCAGCAGCTCGTCCGGGGGGAATACGCAGTATTTT. Translated: CASSSSGGNTQYF.

At least ten counts were recorded for this clonotype. V usage is TRBV27 and J usage is TRBJ2-7; the match to TRBD1 covers 7 bases. CDR1 and CDR2 from the germline V gene are MNHEY and SMNVEV (reference sequence). The V and J ends lost 6 bases and 6 bases, in that order; junction bases with no gene match: 11. The CDR3 sequence is 14 residues long. CDR3 in DNA: TGTGCCAGCAGATTACAGGGGAGTAATGTCGAGCAGTACTTC. Its protein is CASRLQGSNVEQYF.

The sample holds many counts of this clonotype. The chain is built from TRBV13 and TRBJ2-1; D is unresolved. Trimming left V 5 bases short and J 3 bases short, with 5 bases between. Germline CDR1 reads PRHDT; CDR2 reads FYEKMQ (reference sequence). The CDR3 has 12 amino acids. The CDR3 DNA reads TGTGCCAGCAGCACCGACTACAATGAGCAGTTCTTC. Its translation: CASSTDYNEQFF.

This clonotype was observed at least ten times. The chain recombines TRBV7-9 with TRBJ2-1; 8 bases line up with TRBD1. Trimming at V came to 0 bases and at J to 7 bases, leaving 11 bases not matched to a gene. The CDR3 totals 17 residues. CDR1 is SEHNR, CDR2 FQNEAQ, per germline (reference sequence). The CDR3 coding sequence is TGTGCCAGCAGCTTAGCGTTAGGACAGGGTGGAGTTAATGAGCAGTTCTTC. It is translated as CASSLALGQGGVNEQFF.

Turning to this clonotype: A read error is possible here, since a much larger clone lies one base away. The chain recombines TRBV6-6 with TRBJ1-1, with a weak D call TRBD1 (5 bases). Trimming shortened V by 8 bases and J by 0 bases, and 13 bases separated the two germline ends. The CDR3 consists of 14 residues. CDR1 and CDR2 (germline): MNHNY, SVGAGI (reference sequence). CDR3 protein: CASCPRGMNTEAFF. The DNA of the CDR3 is TGTGCCAGCTGTCCAAGGGGCATGAACACTGAAGCTTTCTTT.

This clonotype was detected many times. The chain carries TRBV18 and TRBJ2-4, with D unresolved. The CDR3 has 14 amino acids. V gave up 3 bases and J gave up 2 bases, with 8 bases separating them. Germline values: CDR1 KGHSH, CDR2 LQKENI. The CDR3 loop is CASSPAQTKNIQYF. The CDR3 DNA is TGTGCCAGCTCACCTGCCCAGACCAAAAACATTCAGTACTTC. The whole variable domain, remainder taken from reference TRBV18 and TRBJ2-4, is NAGVMQNPRHLVRRRGQEARLRCSPMKGHSHVYWYRQLPEEGLKFMVYLQKENIIDESGMPKERFSAEFPKEGPSILRIQQVVRGDSAAYFCASSPAQTKNIQYFGAGTRLSVL.

In its sample, this clonotype was seen many times. The rearrangement joins TRBV7-9 to TRBJ1-1; D might be TRBD1 (5 bases). Trimming left V 4 bases short and J 1 base short, with 10 bases between. Looked up from germline, CDR1 is SEHNR and CDR2 is FQNEAQ (reference sequence). CDR3 length: 14 amino acids. The CDR3 reads CASSSQGPNTEAFF. CDR3 coding DNA: TGTGCCAGCAGCTCCCAGGGACCGAACACTGAAGCTTTCTTT.

This clonotype was detected ten times or more. The J gene is TRBJ2-3, the V gene TRBV9, with D possibly TRBD1 on 6 matching bases. Looked up from germline, CDR1 is SGDLS and CDR2 is YYNGEE. V lost 3 bases and J 4 bases, leaving 18 bases between the germline ends. The CDR3 spans 16 residues. DNA for the CDR3: TGTGCCAGCAGCGCCGAACAGGGTGAAGGGTCAGATACGCAGTATTTT. Amino acid sequence: CASSAEQGEGSDTQYF. The full variable domain, with the rest looked up from reference TRBV9 and TRBJ2-3, is DSGVTQTPKHLITATGQRVTLRCSPRSGDLSVYWYQQSLDQGLQFLIQYYNGEERAKGNILERFSAQQFPDLHSELNLSSLELGDSALYFCASSAEQGEGSDTQYFGPGTRLTVL.

This clonotype was seen ten or more times. This sequence joins TRBV29-1 and TRBJ2-5; D may be TRBD2 (7 bases). Germline V gene lookup returns CDR1 SQVTM and CDR2 ANQGSEA. The V and J ends lost 0 bases and 1 base respectively, with 12 bases between them. CDR3 length: 15 amino acids. As DNA, the CDR3 is TGCAGCGTTGAAGAGTGGCGGGGGCCCCAAGAGACCCAGTACTTC. It specifies CSVEEWRGPQETQYF.

The table lists this clonotype with a count of one. One base separates it from a far larger clone, so it is likely a read error. Likely a read error: the CDR3 ends without its conserved phenylalanine or tryptophan. The chain has TRBV12-3 or TRBV12-4 and TRBJ1-1; no reliable D call. The CDR3 is 12 amino acids. V lost 5 bases and J lost 1, with 5 bases in between. The chain's CDR3 is CASSRANTEAFL. Written as DNA, the CDR3 is TGTGCCAGCAGTCGAGCGAACACTGAAGCTTTCCTT.

Of note for this clonotype: A far larger clone is a single base away, which makes a read error likely. V is TRBV12-3 or TRBV12-4 and J is TRBJ1-6; 8 positions match TRBD1. This CDR3 has 14 residues. The V segment lost 4 bases and the J segment 12 bases; nucleotides outside the gene matches: 8. CDR3 region: CASSSAGGYKPLHF. DNA of the CDR3: TGTGCCAGCAGTTCAGCAGGGGGCTATAAACCCCTCCACTTT.

This clonotype was picked up many times. The gene calls are TRBV2 and TRBJ1-4, with D uncertain. From germline, CDR1 is SNHLY and CDR2 FYNNEI. With 2 bases removed from V and 8 bases from J, the gap between germline ends came to 15 bases. The CDR3 is 15 amino acids. Here the CDR3 reads CASSERSSRGEKLFF. As DNA, the CDR3 is TGTGCCAGCAGTGAAAGGTCCTCACGCGGGGAAAAACTGTTTTTT.

This clonotype was detected a few times. The chain uses TRBV6-2 or TRBV6-3 and TRBJ2-1; the D call may be TRBD1 or TRBD2 (7 bases each). The CDR3 is 16 residues long. Looked up from germline, CDR1 is MNHEY and CDR2 is SVGEGT. Trimming shortened V by 7 bases and J by 3 bases, and 19 bases separated the two germline ends. CDR3 bases: TGTGCCAGCATCCACCACGCAGGGGGGGGCTACAATGAGCAGTTCTTC. The encoded protein is CASIHHAGGGYNEQFF.